This is a list of T cell receptor beta chains from one sample in a study of CD8+ T cells in alopecia areata. Some clones are missing from TCRdb's copy, which holds only in-frame ones; the method was immunoSEQ multiplex PCR. The table includes roughly 100,000 clones, around 84% detected once. Sequences were derived from CD8+ T cells sorted from blood, sampled at approximately week 34, from a patient treated with tofacitinib. The origin of the receptors is a human donor with alopecia areata. Both conserved end residues are part of each CDR3. The D gene is left open where the match is weak. Expanded clones are given a class, and other clones once, few, many or no size at all.

j_call d_call clone_size v_call cdr3_nt cdr3_aa
TRBJ2-7 NA NA TRBV19 TGTGCCAGTAGTTGGGGTACTGAAGAGAACGAGCAGTACTTC CASSWGTEENEQYF
TRBJ2-7 NA NA TRBV11-2 TGTGCCAGCAGCGACCGGGACACACCGCTCCGGAGGGGCTACGAGCAGTACTTC CASSDRDTPLRRGYEQYF
TRBJ2-2 NA NA TRBV21-1 TGTGCCAGCAGCAAAAGTTACAGGGTATCCACCGGGGAGCTGTTTTTT CASSKSYRVSTGELFF
TRBJ2-7 NA few TRBV27 TGTGCCAGCAGGAACCGGGACTCCTCCTACGAGCAGTACTTC CASRNRDSSYEQYF
TRBJ2-7 TRBD1 NA TRBV6-5 TGTGCCAGCAGCCCGAGGGGACAGGGGTTACACGAGCAGTACTTC CASSPRGQGLHEQYF
TRBJ2-7 NA NA TRBV4-2 TGTGCCAGCAGCCAAGAAGCTAGGGGGTCCTACGAGCAGTACTTC CASSQEARGSYEQYF
TRBJ2-2 NA NA TRBV4-1 TGCGCCAGCGCCCGGATCGAGGGGGGAAACACCGGGGAGCTGTTTTTT CASARIEGGNTGELFF
TRBJ2-7 NA once TRBV15 TGTGCCACCAGCACGCTAGATGAGGGCGACTATACCTACGAGCAGTACTTC CATSTLDEGDYTYEQYF
TRBJ1-1 NA NA TRBV5-1 TGCGCCAGCAGCTTGGTAGACGGCAGATTGAACACTGAAGCTTTCTTT CASSLVDGRLNTEAFF
TRBJ2-7 NA NA TRBV27 TGTGCCAGCAGTACGACAGATGCACAATACGAGCAGTACTTC CASSTTDAQYEQYF
TRBJ2-1 NA once TRBV18 TGTGCCAGCTCACCCGTTGACGGGTACAATGAGCAGTTCTTC CASSPVDGYNEQFF
TRBJ2-7 NA NA TRBV19 TGTGCCAGTGGCATCAGGCCCTACGAGCAGTACTTC CASGIRPYEQYF
TRBJ2-1 TRBD2 once TRBV5-1 TGCGCCAGCAGGATCCACACTAGCGGGAGGGACAATGAGCAGTTCTTC CASRIHTSGRDNEQFF
TRBJ2-7 NA NA TRBV6-1 TGTGCCAGCCCAAGAACGGGGGCTGATGCCTACGAGCAGTACTTC CASPRTGADAYEQYF
TRBJ2-7 NA NA TRBV2 TGTGCCAGCAGTGAAGACTTATACTCCTACGAGCAGTACTTC CASSEDLYSYEQYF
TRBJ1-2 NA NA TRBV2 TGTGCCAGCAGTGAATACAGGGTGAACTATGGCTACACCTTC CASSEYRVNYGYTF
TRBJ2-2 NA NA TRBV13 TGTGCCAGCGGCGGGGAGCTGTTTTTT CASGGELFF
TRBJ2-7 NA NA TRBV2 TGTGCCAGCCGCCAGGACTTTGAGCAGTACTTC CASRQDFEQYF
TRBJ2-6 NA NA TRBV7-7 TGTGCTAGCAGCTTTTCACCCGAAGACTTTCCTGGGGCCAACGTCCTGACTTTC CASSFSPEDFPGANVLTF
TRBJ2-3 NA NA TRBV9 TGTGCCAGCAGCGCCGCCTCGACAGATACGCAGTATTTT CASSAASTDTQYF
TRBJ2-6 NA NA TRBV6-1 TGTGCCAGCAGTGGCTCTGGGGCCAACGTCCTGACTTTC CASSGSGANVLTF